This T cell receptor beta chain was recorded in a study of siplizumab effects on memory and regulatory T cells. Whole-study results and caveats: Left unconfirmed was the suppressive function of proliferating Tregs from siplizumab cultures. Under siplizumab, an average approximately 69% of mappable alloreactive CD4+ clones were Treg-derived, compared with 25% to 30% in controls. A minor share of alloreactive clones matched unstimulated subsets.

Sequencing of each sample assayed approximately 110,000 TCR templates. Clones were read by immunoSEQ multiplex PCR, and TCRdb kept only the in-frame ones, dropping some. Here the sample spans 100,000 or so clones, approximately 91% being singletons. Details on this clone: Its specificity is not known.

The clonotype was recovered from a human donor in good health. The sequenced material came from CD4+ T cells sorted from blood.

The CDR3 spells CASSEPGVPADEQFF. CDR3 DNA sequence: TGTGCCAGCAGCGAGCCGGGGGTCCCAGCGGATGAGCAGTTCTTC. This rearrangement joins TRBV28 to TRBJ2-1, with D possibly TRBD2 on 6 matching bases. Trimming stripped 6 bases from V and 8 bases from J, with 20 bases between. The CDR3 consists of 15 residues. The V gene's germline CDR1 is MDHEN and CDR2 SYDVKM.